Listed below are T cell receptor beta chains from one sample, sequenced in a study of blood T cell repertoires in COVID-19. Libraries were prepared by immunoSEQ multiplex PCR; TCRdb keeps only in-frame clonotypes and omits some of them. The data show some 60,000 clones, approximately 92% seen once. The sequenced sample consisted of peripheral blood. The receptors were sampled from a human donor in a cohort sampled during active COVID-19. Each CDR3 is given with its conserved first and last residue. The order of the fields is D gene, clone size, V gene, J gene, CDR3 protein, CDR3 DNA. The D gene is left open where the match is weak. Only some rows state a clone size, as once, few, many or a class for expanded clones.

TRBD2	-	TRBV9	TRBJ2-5	CASSVDPAGGLETQYF	TGTGCCAGCAGCGTAGACCCGGCGGGGGGTCTGGAGACCCAGTACTTC
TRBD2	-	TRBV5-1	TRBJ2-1	CASSRAGPSNEQFF	TGCGCCAGCAGTCGAGCGGGGCCCTCCAATGAGCAGTTCTTC
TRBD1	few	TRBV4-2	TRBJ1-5	CASSQDPNLQGADQPQHF	TGTGCCAGCAGCCAAGATCCCAACTTACAGGGGGCTGACCAGCCCCAGCATTTT
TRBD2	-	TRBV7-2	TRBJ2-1	CASSATPSGFRNEQFF	TGTGCCAGCAGCGCCACCCCTAGCGGGTTCAGGAATGAGCAGTTCTTC
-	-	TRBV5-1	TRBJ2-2	CASSEQGGLNTGELFF	TGCGCCAGCAGCGAACAGGGGGGGTTGAACACCGGGGAGCTGTTTTTT
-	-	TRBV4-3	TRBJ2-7	CASSLSLNPSYEQYF	TGCGCCAGCAGCCTAAGCCTCAATCCCTCCTACGAGCAGTACTTC
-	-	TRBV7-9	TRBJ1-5	CASSLTGPQPQHF	TGTGCCAGCAGCTTGACAGGTCCCCAGCCCCAGCATTTT
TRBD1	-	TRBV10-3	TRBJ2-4	CAISDAGTGGSKNIQYF	TGTGCCATCAGTGACGCCGGGACAGGGGGCTCCAAAAACATTCAGTACTTC
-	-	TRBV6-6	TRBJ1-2	CASKGRTITNYGYTF	TGTGCCAGCAAGGGCAGGACAATTACTAACTATGGCTACACCTTC
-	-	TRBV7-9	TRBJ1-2	CASSLVTRIQHYGYTF	TGTGCCAGCAGCTTAGTGACGAGGATCCAGCACTATGGCTACACCTTC
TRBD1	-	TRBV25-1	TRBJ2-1	CASSGGQGYWNEQFF	TGTGCCAGCAGCGGGGGACAGGGGTATTGGAATGAGCAGTTCTTC